This T cell receptor (delta chain) derives from a study of gamma-delta T cells after stem cell transplantation. TCRdb re-called the RT-PCR reads through CATT. The repertoire consists of about 1,500 delta-chain clones, with 1.6% occurring once and the leading ten covering under 55%. This clone has only a few counts. A read error likely explains this, since a far larger clone differs by one base. This same CDR3 is encoded by further DNA sequences in the sample. This CDR3 comprises 16 residues. The V gene end was trimmed by 4 bases and the J gene end by 7 bases; junction bases not matched to a gene: 16. Germline CDR1 GEAIGNYY, CDR2 EKD.

The chain uses TRDV2 and TRDJ1; 8 nucleotides match TRDD3. The TCR comes from a human donor. It is not recorded whose cells these are; they may come from a transplant donor. Material: gamma-delta T cells. CDR3 DNA: TGTGCCTGTGATAGACGATGGGGGATTCCGGGAGGTAAACTCATCTTT. Amino acids: CACDRRWGIPGGKLIF.